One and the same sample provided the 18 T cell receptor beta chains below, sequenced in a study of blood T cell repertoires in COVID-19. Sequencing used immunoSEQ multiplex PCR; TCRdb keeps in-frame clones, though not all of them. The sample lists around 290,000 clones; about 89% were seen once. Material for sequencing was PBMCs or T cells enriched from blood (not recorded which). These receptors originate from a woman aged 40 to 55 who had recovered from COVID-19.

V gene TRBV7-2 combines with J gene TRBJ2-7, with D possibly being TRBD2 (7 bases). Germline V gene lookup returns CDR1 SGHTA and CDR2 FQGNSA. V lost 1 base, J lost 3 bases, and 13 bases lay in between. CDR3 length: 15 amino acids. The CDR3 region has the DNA TGTGCCAGCAGCTTAGAGGGGGGCGGGAGCTACGAGCAGTACTTC. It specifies CASSLEGGGSYEQYF.

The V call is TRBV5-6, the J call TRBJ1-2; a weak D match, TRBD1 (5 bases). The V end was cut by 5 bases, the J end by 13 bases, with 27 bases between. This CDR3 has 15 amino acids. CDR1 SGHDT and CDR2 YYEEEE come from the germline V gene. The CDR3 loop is CASRLEGLPHMDGTF. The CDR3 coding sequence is TGTGCCAGCAGGCTGGAGGGACTCCCCCATATGGATGGCACCTTC. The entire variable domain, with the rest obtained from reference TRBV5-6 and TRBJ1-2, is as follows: DAGVTQSPTHLIKTRGQQVTLRCSPKSGHDTVSWYQQALGQGPQFIFQYYEEEERQRGNFPDRFSGHQFPNYSSELNVNALLLGDSALYLCASRLEGLPHMDGTFGSGTRLTVV.

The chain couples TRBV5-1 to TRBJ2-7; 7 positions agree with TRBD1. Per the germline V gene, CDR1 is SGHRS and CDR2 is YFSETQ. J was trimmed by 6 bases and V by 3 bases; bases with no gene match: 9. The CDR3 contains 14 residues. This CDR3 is CASSWTGRPLEQYF. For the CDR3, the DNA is TGCGCCAGCAGCTGGACAGGACGGCCCCTCGAGCAGTACTTC. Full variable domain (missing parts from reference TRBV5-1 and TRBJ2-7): KAGVTQTPRYLIKTRGQQVTLSCSPISGHRSVSWYQQTPGQGLQFLFEYFSETQRNKGNFPGRFSGRQFSNSRSEMNVSTLELGDSALYLCASSWTGRPLEQYFGPGTRLTVT.

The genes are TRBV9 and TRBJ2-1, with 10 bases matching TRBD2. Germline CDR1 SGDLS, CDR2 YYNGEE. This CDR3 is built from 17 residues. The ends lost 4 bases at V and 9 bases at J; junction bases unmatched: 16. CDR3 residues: CASSPQPASGSRGEQFF. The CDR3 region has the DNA TGTGCCAGCAGCCCTCAACCGGCTAGCGGGAGTAGGGGTGAGCAGTTCTTC.

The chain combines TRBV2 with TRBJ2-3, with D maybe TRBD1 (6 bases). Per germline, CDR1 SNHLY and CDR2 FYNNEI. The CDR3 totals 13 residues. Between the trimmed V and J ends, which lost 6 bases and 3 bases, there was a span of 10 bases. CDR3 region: CASSLQGTDTQYF. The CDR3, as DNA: TGTGCCAGCAGCCTACAGGGTACAGATACGCAGTATTTT.

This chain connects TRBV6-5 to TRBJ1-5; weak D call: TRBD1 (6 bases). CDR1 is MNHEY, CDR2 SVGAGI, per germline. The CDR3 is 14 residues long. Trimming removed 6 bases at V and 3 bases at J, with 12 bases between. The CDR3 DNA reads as TGTGCCAGCAGCGGTGACAGGCTCAATCAGCCCCAGCATTTT. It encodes CASSGDRLNQPQHF.

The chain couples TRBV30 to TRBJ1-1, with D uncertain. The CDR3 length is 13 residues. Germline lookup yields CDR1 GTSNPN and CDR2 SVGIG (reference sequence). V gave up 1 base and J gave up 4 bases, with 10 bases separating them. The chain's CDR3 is CAWSAGLGTEAFF. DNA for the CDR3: TGTGCCTGGAGTGCTGGGCTCGGCACTGAAGCTTTCTTT.

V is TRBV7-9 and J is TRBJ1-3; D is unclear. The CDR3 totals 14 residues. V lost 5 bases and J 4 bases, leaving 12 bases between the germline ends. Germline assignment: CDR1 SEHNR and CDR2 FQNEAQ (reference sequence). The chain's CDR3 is CASSPVPGGNTIYF. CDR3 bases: TGTGCCAGCAGCCCCGTTCCGGGGGGAAACACCATATATTTT.

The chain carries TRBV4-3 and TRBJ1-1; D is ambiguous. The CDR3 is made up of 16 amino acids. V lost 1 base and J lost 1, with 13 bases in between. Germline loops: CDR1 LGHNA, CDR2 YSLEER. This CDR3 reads CASSQVSGVQNTEAFF. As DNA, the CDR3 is TGCGCCAGCAGCCAAGTATCTGGAGTCCAGAACACTGAAGCTTTCTTT.

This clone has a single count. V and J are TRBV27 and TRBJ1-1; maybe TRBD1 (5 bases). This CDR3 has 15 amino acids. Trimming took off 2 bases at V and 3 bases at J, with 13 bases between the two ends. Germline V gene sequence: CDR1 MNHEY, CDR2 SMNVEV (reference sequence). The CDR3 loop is CASSLRTEGYTEAFF. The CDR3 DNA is TGTGCCAGCAGTTTACGGACGGAGGGGTACACTGAAGCTTTCTTT.

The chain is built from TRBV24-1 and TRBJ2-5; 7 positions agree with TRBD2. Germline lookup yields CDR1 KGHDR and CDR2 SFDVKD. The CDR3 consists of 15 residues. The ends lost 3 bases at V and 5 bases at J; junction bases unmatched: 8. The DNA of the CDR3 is TGTGCCACCAGTGATCCCCGGGACGGGGGGGAGACCCAGTACTTC. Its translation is CATSDPRDGGETQYF.

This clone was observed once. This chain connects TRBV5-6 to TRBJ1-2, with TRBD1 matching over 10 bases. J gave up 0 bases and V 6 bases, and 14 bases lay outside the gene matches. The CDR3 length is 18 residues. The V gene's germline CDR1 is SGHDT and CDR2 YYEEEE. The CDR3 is CASTKLGGTGASNYGYTF. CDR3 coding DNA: TGTGCCAGCACCAAACTCGGGGGGACAGGGGCGTCTAACTATGGCTACACCTTC.

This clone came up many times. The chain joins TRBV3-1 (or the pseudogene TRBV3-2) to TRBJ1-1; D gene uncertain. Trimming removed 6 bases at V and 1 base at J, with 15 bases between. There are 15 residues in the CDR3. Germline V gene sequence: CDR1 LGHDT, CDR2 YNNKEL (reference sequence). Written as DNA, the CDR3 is TGTGCCAGCAGACGTAAGACGGGAGGGAACACTGAAGCTTTCTTT. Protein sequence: CASRRKTGGNTEAFF.

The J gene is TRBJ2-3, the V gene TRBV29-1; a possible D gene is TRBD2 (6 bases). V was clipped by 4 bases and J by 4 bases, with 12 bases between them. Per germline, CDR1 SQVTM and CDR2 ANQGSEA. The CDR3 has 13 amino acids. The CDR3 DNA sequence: TGCAGCGTTGTGAGGCGGGGAGCAGATACGCAGTATTTT. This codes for CSVVRRGADTQYF.

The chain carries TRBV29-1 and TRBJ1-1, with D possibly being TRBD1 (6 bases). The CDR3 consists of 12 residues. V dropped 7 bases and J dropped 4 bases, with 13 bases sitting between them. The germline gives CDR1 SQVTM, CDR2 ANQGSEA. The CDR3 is CSATRGSTEAFF. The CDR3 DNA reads TGCAGCGCAACCAGGGGCAGCACTGAAGCTTTCTTT.

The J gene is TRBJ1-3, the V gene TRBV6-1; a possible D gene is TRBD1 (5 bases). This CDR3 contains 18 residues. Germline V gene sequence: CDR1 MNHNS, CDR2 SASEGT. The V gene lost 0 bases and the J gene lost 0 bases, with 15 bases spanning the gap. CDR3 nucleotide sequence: TGTGCCAGCAGTGAAGCGCCCCAAGGGGCAGACTCTGGAAACACCATATATTTT. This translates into CASSEAPQGADSGNTIYF.

DNA of the CDR3: TGTGCCTGGAGTGCGCTTGGGACAGGGGCTGAAGCTTTCTTT. Its protein product is CAWSALGTGAEAFF. The rearrangement uses TRBV30 and TRBJ1-1; 10 bases match TRBD1. In germline, CDR1 is GTSNPN, CDR2 SVGIG (reference sequence). V lost 1 base, J lost 6 bases, and 5 bases stayed unmatched. The CDR3 has 14 amino acids.

CDR3 nucleotides: TGTGCCAGCAGCAAAGGCGAGACTAGCGGAAACAATGAGCAGTTCTTC. It encodes CASSKGETSGNNEQFF. The V call is TRBV21-1, the J call TRBJ2-1; the D segment call TRBD2 is taken from the table without a DNA check. TRBV21-1 is a pseudogene segment. The CDR3 covers 16 residues.